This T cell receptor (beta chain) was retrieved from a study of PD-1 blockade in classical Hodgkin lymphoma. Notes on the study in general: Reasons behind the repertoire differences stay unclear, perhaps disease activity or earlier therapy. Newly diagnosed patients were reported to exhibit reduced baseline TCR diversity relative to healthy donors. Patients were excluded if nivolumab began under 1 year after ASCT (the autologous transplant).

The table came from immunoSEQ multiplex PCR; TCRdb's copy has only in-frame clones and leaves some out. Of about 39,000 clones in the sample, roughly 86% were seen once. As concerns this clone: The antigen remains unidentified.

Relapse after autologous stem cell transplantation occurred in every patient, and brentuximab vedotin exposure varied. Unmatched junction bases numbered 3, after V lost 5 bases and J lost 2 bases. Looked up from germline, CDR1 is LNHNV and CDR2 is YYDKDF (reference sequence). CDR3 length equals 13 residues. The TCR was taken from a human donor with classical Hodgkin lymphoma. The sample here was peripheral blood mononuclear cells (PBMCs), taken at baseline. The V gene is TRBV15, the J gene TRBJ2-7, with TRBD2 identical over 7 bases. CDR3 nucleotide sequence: TGTGCCACCAGCGCGGGAGCGACCTACGAGCAGTACTTC. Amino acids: CATSAGATYEQYF. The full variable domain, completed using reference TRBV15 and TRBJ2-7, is DAMVIQNPRYQVTQFGKPVTLSCSQTLNHNVMYWYQQKSSQAPKLLFHYYDKDFNNEADTPDNFQSRRPNTSFCFLDIRSPGLGDTAMYLCATSAGATYEQYFGPGTRLTVT.